The source of this TCR beta chain is a study of blood T cells in healthy people across ages. Notes on the study in general: Comparison with aged donors showed that long-lived donors had more naive CD4+ cells and higher diversity.

A remark on this clonotype: Its target is unknown.

PCR was performed a second time for roughly 7 to 12 cycles using a sample-barcoded 5' primer and a J-beta primer mix. Each cDNA molecule, via a template-switch adaptor with 12 random nucleotides, was tagged. TCRdb reprocessed the 5' RACE reads with MiXCR, giving one entry per CDR3 protein. The sample has about 970,000 distinct CDR3 sequences, approximately 50% seen once. CDR3 size: 14 residues. Germline CDR1 SEHNR, CDR2 FQNEAQ (reference sequence). V was pared by 1 base and J by 7 bases, with 11 bases between. The receptor's source is a woman aged 60-75 years in good health. Sample: blood. V and J are TRBV7-9 and TRBJ2-1, with D uncertain. CDR3 DNA sequence: TGTGCCAGCAGCTTAGGTGAGGTACTAAATGAGCAGTTCTTC. It yields the protein CASSLGEVLNEQFF.